The 18 T cell receptor beta chains in this list originate from one sample, sequenced in a study of CD4 T cells in relation to SARS-CoV-2 and coronaviruses. CD4+ T cells from unexposed donors were obtained before the COVID-19 pandemic (2011-2018). CD4+ T cells were isolated from the cells after more than 8 days of culture. The table came from immunoSEQ multiplex PCR; TCRdb's copy has only in-frame clones and leaves some out. Of around 24,000 clones in the sample, approximately 80% were seen once. Their antigens are not known. Material for sequencing was CD4+ T cells from PBMCs, cultured in vitro. These receptors were taken from a human donor in good health.

The chain employs TRBV19 and TRBJ1-5; no clear D. This CDR3 contains 15 residues. Trimming removed 7 bases at V and 3 bases at J, with 16 bases between. The germline V gene encodes CDR1 LNHDA and CDR2 SQIVND (reference sequence). CDR3 nucleotide sequence: TGTGCCAGTACCGACTGGGGTCACCTCAATCAGCCCCAGCATTTT. Protein: CASTDWGHLNQPQHF.

This sequence joins TRBV27 and TRBJ2-7; possible D gene TRBD2, 6 bases. Trimming took off 9 bases at V and 5 bases at J, with 23 bases between the two ends. Germline V gene sequence: CDR1 MNHEY, CDR2 SMNVEV (reference sequence). The CDR3 is made up of 15 amino acids. CDR3 loop: CARRCPGLPHHEQYF. CDR3 nucleotide sequence: TGTGCCAGAAGATGTCCGGGACTTCCACACCACGAGCAGTACTTC.

The chain links TRBV28 to TRBJ1-1; no firm D call. The germline V gene has CDR1 MDHEN and CDR2 SYDVKM. CDR3 size: 9 residues. The CDR3 bases are TGTGCACAGAACACTGAAGCTTTCTTT. Its protein is CAQNTEAFF.

The rearrangement uses TRBV3-1 (or the pseudogene TRBV3-2) and TRBJ2-1; the match to TRBD2 covers 7 bases. The V gene's germline CDR1 is LGHDT and CDR2 YNNKEL (reference sequence). V was clipped by 6 bases and J by 10 bases; unmatched bases: 9. The CDR3 sequence is 13 residues long. The CDR3, as DNA: TGTGCCAGCAGTCTGAGAGAGGGAGGGGAGCAGTTCTTC. Its protein is CASSLREGGEQFF.

J is TRBJ1-4 and V is TRBV3-1 (or the pseudogene TRBV3-2); unclear D gene. Trimming left V 4 bases short and J 2 bases short, with 8 bases between. The germline V gene has CDR1 LGHDT and CDR2 YNNKEL (reference sequence). The CDR3 extends over 14 amino acids. CDR3 protein: CASSLGFTNEKLFF. The CDR3 nucleotides are TGTGCCAGCAGCCTGGGTTTTACTAATGAAAAACTGTTTTTT.

The rearrangement uses TRBV3-1 (or the pseudogene TRBV3-2) and TRBJ1-5, with 7 bases fitting TRBD1. J was trimmed by 2 bases and V by 4 bases; bases with no gene match: 5. Germline-derived CDR1 and CDR2 are LGHDT and YNNKEL (reference sequence). The CDR3 runs 15 residues. The CDR3 sequence: CASSPRGVGNQPQHF. CDR3 nucleotide sequence: TGTGCCAGCAGCCCCAGGGGGGTCGGCAATCAGCCCCAGCATTTT.

The V gene is TRBV29-1, the J gene TRBJ1-3; D ambiguous. Per germline, CDR1 SQVTM and CDR2 ANQGSEA. V was clipped by 4 bases and J by 5 bases, with 12 bases between them. CDR3 size: 13 residues. The CDR3 here is CSVVIGSRNTIYF. CDR3 bases: TGCAGCGTTGTGATTGGATCTCGAAACACCATATATTTT. Full variable domain (remainder filled in from reference TRBV29-1 and TRBJ1-3): SAVISQKPSRDICQRGTSLTIQCQVDSQVTMMFWYRQQPGQSLTLIATANQGSEATYESGFVIDKFPISRPNLTFSTLTVSNMSPEDSSIYLCSVVIGSRNTIYFGEGSWLTVV.

The chain combines TRBV10-3 with TRBJ2-7; 7 bases agree with TRBD1. The germline V gene has CDR1 ENHRY and CDR2 SYGVKD. J lost 7 bases, V lost 4 bases, and 13 bases had no gene match. This CDR3 is built from 15 residues. The CDR3 reads CAISGTGPLTGEQYF. CDR3 DNA sequence: TGTGCCATCAGTGGGACAGGCCCCCTAACTGGGGAGCAGTACTTC.

As DNA, the CDR3 is TGCGCCAGCAGTCAAGGGGGACATTTTCCATACTTC. This encodes CASSQGGHFPYF. This chain connects TRBV23-1 to TRBJ2-7, with D perhaps matching TRBD1 (6 bases). TRBV23-1 falls under the ORF class, with uncertain function. The CDR3 has 12 amino acids. V shed 2 bases and J shed 13 bases, with 15 bases lying between them.

V and J are TRBV3-1 (or the pseudogene TRBV3-2) and TRBJ2-3, with 9 bases fitting TRBD2. The germline V gene has CDR1 LGHDT and CDR2 YNNKEL (reference sequence). The CDR3 extends over 17 amino acids. With 0 bases clipped from V and 0 bases from J, the junction kept 4 bases outside the gene matches. The DNA for the CDR3 is TGTGCCAGCAGCCAAGATCTAGCGGGGATTAGCACAGATACGCAGTATTTT. This sequence encodes CASSQDLAGISTDTQYF.

This clone was seen only a few times. This rearrangement joins TRBV6-5 to TRBJ2-5, with a weak D call TRBD1 (6 bases). V lost 4 bases and J lost 4, with 19 bases in between. The CDR3 extends over 16 amino acids. Germline values: CDR1 MNHEY, CDR2 SVGAGI. The CDR3 coding sequence is TGTGCCAGCAGTTCTTCAAGGGGGAGACGTGGAGAGACCCAGTACTTC. Translated: CASSSSRGRRGETQYF.

The chain carries TRBV6-2 or TRBV6-3 and TRBJ1-6; D unclear. Trimming stripped 6 bases from V and 5 bases from J, with 17 bases between. CDR3 length: 16 amino acids. Germline V gives CDR1 MNHEY, CDR2 SVGEGT. CDR3 sequence (DNA): TGTGCCAGCAGCGGCGCCGGGAGCCTCAATAATTCACCCCTCCACTTT. Translating it yields CASSGAGSLNNSPLHF.

V is TRBV11-1 and J is TRBJ2-5; no clear D gene. V lost 1 base and J 5 bases, leaving 11 bases between the germline ends. The CDR3 consists of 14 residues. CDR1 and CDR2 from the germline V gene are SGHAT and FQDESV (reference sequence). For the CDR3, the DNA is TGTGCCAGCAGCTTAGGGCTAGATATGGAGACCCAGTACTTC. The encoded protein is CASSLGLDMETQYF.

The chain is built from TRBV4-1 and TRBJ2-5, with unresolved D. The CDR3 loop spans 14 amino acids. V lost 4 bases to trimming and J lost 5 bases, with 14 bases between them. Germline CDR1 MGHRA, CDR2 YSYEKL. CDR3 DNA sequence: TGCGCCAGCAGCCCTAAGGTCGGGTTCGAGACCCAGTACTTC. It encodes CASSPKVGFETQYF.

The chain carries TRBV30 and TRBJ2-3, with D perhaps matching TRBD1 (5 bases). Trimming left V 0 bases short and J 1 base short, with 5 bases between. The CDR3 extends over 13 amino acids. Germline CDR1 GTSNPN, CDR2 SVGIG (reference sequence). The CDR3 region has the DNA TGTGCCTGGAGTGTACAGGGCACAGATACGCAGTATTTT. It specifies CAWSVQGTDTQYF.

The gene calls are TRBV19 and TRBJ1-2; 10 bases are a match to TRBD1. The germline V gene encodes CDR1 LNHDA and CDR2 SQIVND (reference sequence). The CDR3 spans 15 residues. The junction had 4 bases not matched to a gene; V was cut back by 4 bases and J by 2 bases. The CDR3 protein is CASSTLDRGNYGYTF. As DNA, the CDR3 is TGTGCCAGTAGTACACTGGACAGGGGGAACTATGGCTACACCTTC.

V and J are TRBV4-1 and TRBJ2-5; 10 bases line up with TRBD2. Germline V CDR1 and CDR2: MGHRA, YSYEKL. The junction had 8 bases not matched to a gene; V was cut back by 2 bases and J by 2 bases. This CDR3 region has 17 residues. This CDR3 is CASSQYVASGGQETQYF. The DNA for the CDR3 is TGCGCCAGCAGCCAATACGTGGCTAGCGGGGGACAAGAGACCCAGTACTTC.

The V gene is TRBV14, the J gene TRBJ2-7; D unclear. CDR3 length: 13 amino acids. Germline V CDR1 and CDR2: SGHDN, FVKESK. Trimming took off 4 bases at V and 6 bases at J, with 13 bases between the two ends. The CDR3 region has the DNA TGTGCCAGCAGCCTCAGCTGGGCTTCCGAGCAGTACTTC. Its protein product is CASSLSWASEQYF.